This passage covers 13 T cell receptor beta chains from one sample sequenced in a study of blood T cell repertoires in COVID-19. The assay was immunoSEQ multiplex PCR, and TCRdb's table has in-frame clones only and misses some. The table records under 200,000 clones, under 85% of them present only once. The sample consisted of peripheral blood. All receptors derive from a man between 65 and 85 years old with acute or convalescent COVID-19.

The rearrangement uses TRBV21-1 and TRBJ1-2. TRBV21-1 is given as a pseudogene. This CDR3 is built from 13 residues. CDR3 sequence (DNA): TGTGCCAGCACTGAGAAGCGGAACTATGGCTACACCTTC. This codes for CASTEKRNYGYTF.

This chain joins TRBV7-2 and TRBJ2-7; D possibly corresponds to TRBD2 (5 bases). Trimming took off 3 bases at V and 3 bases at J, with 18 bases between the two ends. CDR1 is SGHTA and CDR2 is FQGNSA in the germline V gene. This CDR3 is built from 16 residues. The CDR3 region is CASSFGERHGDYEQYF. The CDR3 nucleotides read TGTGCCAGCAGCTTCGGGGAGAGGCACGGGGACTACGAGCAGTACTTC.

The V gene is TRBV6-6, the J gene TRBJ2-7; D is uncertain. Germline lookup yields CDR1 MNHNY and CDR2 SVGAGI (reference sequence). This CDR3 contains 10 residues. Trimming stripped 8 bases from V and 9 bases from J, with 11 bases between. The CDR3 protein is CASGKDSQYF. Written as DNA, the CDR3 is TGTGCCAGCGGCAAAGACTCGCAGTACTTC.

V and J are TRBV6-5 and TRBJ2-5; tentatively, D is TRBD1 (5 bases). Germline V gene lookup returns CDR1 MNHEY and CDR2 SVGAGI. The V and J ends lost 6 bases and 2 bases respectively, with 13 bases between them. This CDR3 has 14 residues. The CDR3 spells CASRGPKTQETQYF. CDR3 coding DNA: TGTGCCAGCAGGGGGCCGAAAACACAAGAGACCCAGTACTTC.

The rearrangement joins TRBV27 to TRBJ2-1; 15 bases agree with TRBD2. Per germline, CDR1 MNHEY and CDR2 SMNVEV (reference sequence). The trim removed 5 bases at V and 7 bases at J, leaving 9 bases unmatched. CDR3 length equals 17 residues. The CDR3 spells CASSKGLAGGYRNEQFF. The DNA for the CDR3 is TGTGCCAGCAGTAAGGGACTAGCGGGAGGTTATCGTAATGAGCAGTTCTTC.

This clone was picked up a small number of times. The chain combines TRBV9 with TRBJ1-4, with 8 bases fitting TRBD1. Germline-derived CDR1 and CDR2 are SGDLS and YYNGEE. The V segment lost 0 bases and the J segment 3 bases; nucleotides outside the gene matches: 1. This CDR3 has 15 amino acids. CDR3 region: CASSVEDRANEKLFF. As DNA, the CDR3 is TGTGCCAGCAGCGTAGAGGACAGGGCTAATGAAAAACTGTTTTTT.

The V call is TRBV5-1, the J call TRBJ2-7, with TRBD1 matching over 7 bases. This CDR3 has 15 amino acids. Trimming took 1 base from V and 2 from J; bases not matched to a gene: 6. In germline, CDR1 is SGHRS, CDR2 YFSETQ. Here the CDR3 DNA reads TGCGCCAGCAGCTTGAGTAGGACAGGAACCTACGAGCAGTACTTC. Its translation: CASSLSRTGTYEQYF.

The chain couples TRBV6-6 to TRBJ1-4; 9 bases align to TRBD1. Germline V gives CDR1 MNHNY, CDR2 SVGAGI (reference sequence). This CDR3 has 15 residues. The ends lost 5 bases at V and 3 bases at J; junction bases unmatched: 4. This chain's CDR3 is CASSPRQGANEKLFF. CDR3 bases: TGTGCCAGCAGTCCACGACAGGGGGCTAATGAAAAACTGTTTTTT.

V usage is TRBV19 and J usage is TRBJ2-7, with D perhaps TRBD1 (5 bases). In germline, CDR1 is LNHDA, CDR2 SQIVND (reference sequence). Trimming stripped 5 bases from V and 2 bases from J, with 16 bases between. The CDR3 totals 15 residues. CDR3 DNA: TGTGCCAGTAGTGTCAGGGCTGGGGTACCCTACGAGCAGTACTTC. It encodes CASSVRAGVPYEQYF.

V usage is TRBV12-3 or TRBV12-4 and J usage is TRBJ1-2, with D unclear. V was clipped by 3 bases and J by 4 bases, with 6 bases between them. CDR3 size: 12 residues. In DNA form, the CDR3 reads TGTGCCAGCAGTTTTATTAGCTATGGCTACACCTTC. The encoded protein is CASSFISYGYTF.

The V gene is TRBV28, the J gene TRBJ1-5; perhaps TRBD1 as D (6 bases). Germline CDR1 reads MDHEN; CDR2 reads SYDVKM. The CDR3 contains 14 residues. The V and J ends lost 6 bases and 0 bases respectively, with 9 bases between them. The chain's CDR3 is CASSYRVSNQPQHF. In DNA, the CDR3 is TGTGCCAGCAGCTACAGGGTTAGCAATCAGCCCCAGCATTTT.

The chain employs TRBV5-1 and TRBJ2-5, with D maybe TRBD2 (5 bases). Trimming cost V 4 bases and J 0 bases, with 10 bases left between them. The CDR3 spans 14 residues. Germline V gene lookup returns CDR1 SGHRS and CDR2 YFSETQ. This chain's CDR3 is CASSRTGNQETQYF. The CDR3 DNA sequence: TGCGCCAGCAGCCGGACGGGGAACCAAGAGACCCAGTACTTC.

This rearrangement joins TRBV18 to TRBJ1-2; D is perhaps TRBD1 (5 bases). CDR3 length: 14 residues. V was clipped by 0 bases and J by 4 bases, with 9 bases between them. Per the germline V gene, CDR1 is KGHSH and CDR2 is LQKENI. The CDR3 is CASSPPAQGYGYTF. The DNA for the CDR3 is TGTGCCAGCTCACCACCGGCCCAGGGCTATGGCTACACCTTC. Supplemented by reference TRBV18 and TRBJ1-2, the full variable domain reads NAGVMQNPRHLVRRRGQEARLRCSPMKGHSHVYWYRQLPEEGLKFMVYLQKENIIDESGMPKERFSAEFPKEGPSILRIQQVVRGDSAAYFCASSPPAQGYGYTFGSGTRLTVV.